This TCR beta chain was sequenced for a study of blood T cell repertoires in COVID-19. Trimming at V came to 8 bases and at J to 2 bases, leaving 15 bases not matched to a gene. The CDR3 is made up of 16 amino acids. Germline loops: CDR1 SQVTM, CDR2 ANQGSEA. Per the study methods: Amplification of reference gene primers was used by the study to estimate nucleated cell counts. Here immunoSEQ multiplex PCR was the method, and the copy in TCRdb shows in-frame clones only, minus some. D and trimming come from the DNA, and the V and J calls and clone size come from that table. The data hold 170,000 or so clones, with roughly 85% observed a single time. This clone was observed once. Living in about two dozen US areas, the participants were between roughly 18 and 90 years of age.

Sequenced: PBMCs or T cells enriched from blood (not recorded which). The gene calls are TRBV29-1 and TRBJ1-2, with TRBD1 matching over 9 bases. The receptor was isolated from a woman aged 18-29 years who had recovered from COVID-19. The CDR3 is CSYRGQGSGGNYGYTF. CDR3 sequence (DNA): TGCAGCTATAGAGGACAGGGGAGCGGGGGCAACTATGGCTACACCTTC. Together with reference TRBV29-1 and TRBJ1-2, the CDR3 gives the full variable domain: SAVISQKPSRDICQRGTSLTIQCQVDSQVTMMFWYRQQPGQSLTLIATANQGSEATYESGFVIDKFPISRPNLTFSTLTVSNMSPEDSSIYLCSYRGQGSGGNYGYTFGSGTRLTVV.